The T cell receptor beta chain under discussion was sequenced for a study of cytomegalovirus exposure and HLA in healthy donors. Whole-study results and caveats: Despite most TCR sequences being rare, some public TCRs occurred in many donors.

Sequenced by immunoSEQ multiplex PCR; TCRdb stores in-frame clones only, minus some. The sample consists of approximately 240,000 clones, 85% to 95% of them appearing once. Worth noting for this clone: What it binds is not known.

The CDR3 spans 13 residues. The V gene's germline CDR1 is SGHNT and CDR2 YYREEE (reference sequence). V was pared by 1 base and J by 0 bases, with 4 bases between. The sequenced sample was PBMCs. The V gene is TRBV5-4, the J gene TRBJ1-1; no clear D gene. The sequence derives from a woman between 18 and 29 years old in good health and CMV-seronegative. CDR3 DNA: TGTGCCAGCAGCTTGCGGGTGAACACTGAAGCTTTCTTT. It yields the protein CASSLRVNTEAFF.